What follows are 30 T cell receptor beta chains derived from one specimen sequenced in a study of somatic mutations in cytotoxic T cells in rheumatoid arthritis. Sequenced by immunoSEQ multiplex PCR; TCRdb stores in-frame clones only, minus some. Of under 20,000 clones listed, 86% are singletons. Source material: CD8+ T cells sorted from blood. The origin of the receptors is a man in his forties or fifties in good health.

This rearrangement joins TRBV13 to TRBJ2-5, with 7 bases fitting TRBD2. Germline CDR1 PRHDT, CDR2 FYEKMQ (reference sequence). There are 15 residues in the CDR3. V was clipped by 0 bases and J by 5 bases; unmatched bases: 6. CDR3 sequence: CASSLGSREHETQYF. CDR3 DNA sequence: TGTGCCAGCAGCTTAGGTTCGCGGGAGCACGAGACCCAGTACTTC.

The J gene is TRBJ2-5, the V gene TRBV15; unclear D gene. TRBJ2-7 matches the DNA end more closely, so the J call is doubtful. CDR3 length equals 13 residues. Germline assignment: CDR1 LNHNV and CDR2 YYDKDF (reference sequence). The CDR3 DNA sequence: TGTGCCACCAGCATCGGCAGGAGCTACGAGCAGTACTTC. The encoded protein is CATSIGRSYEQYF.

This clone has a handful of counts. V and J are TRBV5-4 and TRBJ2-7, with 9 bases fitting TRBD1. The trim removed 3 bases at V and 1 base at J, leaving 2 bases unmatched. This CDR3 region has 14 residues. CDR1 is SGHNT, CDR2 YYREEE, per germline (reference sequence). The CDR3 DNA reads as TGTGCCAGCAGCTGGGGACAGGGTTCCTACGAGCAGTACTTC. Protein product: CASSWGQGSYEQYF.

The chain carries TRBV7-9 and TRBJ2-2; 7 bases are shared with TRBD1. The junction had 14 bases not matched to a gene; V was cut back by 3 bases and J by 7 bases. This CDR3 region has 17 residues. CDR1 SEHNR and CDR2 FQNEAQ come from the germline V gene (reference sequence). As DNA, the CDR3 is TGTGCCAGCAGCTTCCCTGGTCAGGGGGAGTATGACGGGGAGCTGTTTTTT. It codes for CASSFPGQGEYDGELFF.

The chain links TRBV27 to TRBJ2-1; 7 nucleotides match TRBD2. This CDR3 has 16 residues. Germline-derived CDR1 and CDR2 are MNHEY and SMNVEV (reference sequence). V lost 7 bases to trimming and J lost 0 bases; unmatched junction nucleotides: 9. CDR3 bases: TGTGCCAGCACCCCTTGGGCGGGAGACTCCTACAATGAGCAGTTCTTC. Translating gives CASTPWAGDSYNEQFF.

This clone was counted once. This chain connects TRBV19 to TRBJ1-1; D remains ambiguous. Trimming removed 9 bases at V and 0 bases at J, with 11 bases between. CDR3 size: 13 residues. CDR1 LNHDA and CDR2 SQIVND come from the germline V gene (reference sequence). The CDR3 loop is CASQEVMNTEAFF. CDR3 bases: TGTGCCAGCCAAGAGGTTATGAACACTGAAGCTTTCTTT.

This clone was picked up one time. The rearrangement links TRBV11-2 to TRBJ2-5, with 10 bases lining up with TRBD2. J gave up 2 bases and V 5 bases, and 5 bases lay outside the gene matches. This CDR3 has 15 residues. From germline, CDR1 is SGHAT and CDR2 FQNNGV. CDR3 region: CASSPRTSGQETQYF. CDR3 bases: TGTGCCAGCAGCCCACGGACTAGCGGACAAGAGACCCAGTACTTC.

This clone was seen a few times. V usage is TRBV7-9 and J usage is TRBJ2-7, with a weak D call TRBD2 (6 bases). Germline CDR1 is SEHNR and CDR2 is FQNEAQ (reference sequence). V lost 5 bases and J 2 bases, leaving 10 bases between the germline ends. The CDR3 runs 13 residues. Here the CDR3 reads CASSLGGPYEQYF. DNA of the CDR3: TGTGCCAGCAGCCTGGGGGGTCCCTACGAGCAGTACTTC.

V is TRBV6-1 and J is TRBJ1-1, with unresolved D. The V gene's germline CDR1 is MNHNS and CDR2 SASEGT. V was cut by 5 bases and J by 0 bases, with 7 bases left in between. This CDR3 comprises 13 residues. For the CDR3, the DNA is TGTGCCAGCAGTCAAGGGATGAACACTGAAGCTTTCTTT. This codes for CASSQGMNTEAFF.

The chain is built from TRBV29-1 and TRBJ2-7; 9 nucleotides match TRBD1. Germline V gene lookup returns CDR1 SQVTM and CDR2 ANQGSEA. After removal of 4 bases from V and 0 bases from J, the junction contained 7 bases not matched to a gene. This CDR3 contains 15 residues. DNA of the CDR3: TGCAGCGTTGGTGGGACAGGGAGTATCTCCTACGAGCAGTACTTC. The encoded protein is CSVGGTGSISYEQYF.

This clone is a singleton in its sample. The V gene is TRBV28, the J gene TRBJ2-5; unclear D gene. Per the germline V gene, CDR1 is MDHEN and CDR2 is SYDVKM. The CDR3 has 17 residues. V dropped 1 base and J dropped 5 bases, with 20 bases sitting between them. The CDR3 reads CASSLYRSLTIRETQYF. DNA of the CDR3: TGTGCCAGCAGTTTATACAGAAGTCTTACGATAAGGGAGACCCAGTACTTC.

The chain is built from TRBV18 and TRBJ1-5, with D possibly matching TRBD1 (6 bases). Per germline, CDR1 KGHSH and CDR2 LQKENI. Trimming removed 1 base from V and 7 bases from J, with 17 bases in between. CDR3 length: 16 residues. This CDR3 is CASSPRGPESGQPQHF. The CDR3 region has the DNA TGTGCCAGCTCACCACGGGGGCCGGAGTCTGGGCAGCCCCAGCATTTT.

This clone appeared a single time. The V and J genes are TRBV29-1 and TRBJ2-7, with a weak D call TRBD1 (6 bases). The CDR3 spans 13 residues. CDR1 is SQVTM, CDR2 ANQGSEA, per germline. V lost 7 bases to trimming and J lost 0 bases, with 13 bases between them. The DNA of the CDR3 is TGCAGCGCCCAGGGGCGTTACTCCTACGAGCAGTACTTC. This gives the protein CSAQGRYSYEQYF.

This rearrangement joins TRBV25-1 to TRBJ2-1; D is possibly TRBD2 (6 bases). Trimming stripped 3 bases from V and 9 bases from J, with 15 bases between. The V gene's germline CDR1 is MGHDK and CDR2 SYGVNS. This CDR3 region has 14 residues. The CDR3 spells CASSEGGALGEQFF. The CDR3 DNA is TGTGCCAGCAGTGAGGGAGGCGCGCTAGGTGAGCAGTTCTTC. Complete variable domain (other parts from reference TRBV25-1 and TRBJ2-1): EADIYQTPRYLVIGTGKKITLECSQTMGHDKMYWYQQDPGMELHLIHYSYGVNSTEKGDLSSESTVSRIRTEHFPLTLESARPSHTSQYLCASSEGGALGEQFFGPGTRLTVL.

The chain has TRBV5-6 and TRBJ2-1; D ambiguous. CDR1 and CDR2 from the germline V gene are SGHDT and YYEEEE. CDR3 length: 12 residues. V dropped 0 bases and J dropped 7 bases, with 5 bases sitting between them. CDR3 sequence: CASSLAFNEQFF. The CDR3 nucleotides read TGTGCCAGCAGCTTGGCGTTTAATGAGCAGTTCTTC.

The rearrangement links TRBV4-3 to TRBJ2-1; 7 bases line up with TRBD2. V lost 2 bases to trimming and J lost 0 bases; unmatched junction nucleotides: 4. CDR1 is LGHNA, CDR2 YSLEER, per germline. The CDR3 is made up of 16 amino acids. The CDR3 reads CASSQSGGRSYNEQFF. CDR3 bases: TGCGCCAGCAGCCAATCGGGGGGTCGCTCCTACAATGAGCAGTTCTTC.

The chain is built from TRBV19 and TRBJ1-2; D is unclear. This CDR3 has 14 residues. Trimming shortened V by 6 bases and J by 0 bases, and 11 bases separated the two germline ends. Germline CDR1 and CDR2: LNHDA and SQIVND (reference sequence). The CDR3 loop reads CASSHLPSNYGYTF. The CDR3 DNA reads TGTGCCAGTAGCCACCTTCCGTCTAACTATGGCTACACCTTC.

The rearrangement joins TRBV21-1 to TRBJ1-1; whether TRBD1, the table's D call, matches the DNA was not checked. TRBV21-1 is a pseudogene locus. The CDR3 has 19 amino acids. CDR3 DNA: TGTGCCAGCAGCACCCTTGGGCGGGACAGAGGCGGTCCCGGCACTGAAGCTTTCTTT. Translated, it gives CASSTLGRDRGGPGTEAFF.

The chain uses TRBV27 and TRBJ2-1, with 9 bases lining up with TRBD2. There are 17 residues in the CDR3. V gave up 3 bases and J gave up 1 base; unmatched junction bases: 7. Germline V gives CDR1 MNHEY, CDR2 SMNVEV (reference sequence). The CDR3 nucleotides read TGTGCCAGCAGTTTCGGCGGGAGGGGGGGGTCCTACAATGAGCAGTTCTTC. It is translated as CASSFGGRGGSYNEQFF.

The CDR3 protein is CASSQETGTANGYTF. CDR3 nucleotides: TGCGCCAGCAGCCAAGAAACGGGGACAGCGAACGGCTACACCTTC. This rearrangement joins TRBV4-1 to TRBJ1-2; 7 bases align to TRBD1. Losses at the gene ends were 0 bases for V and 8 bases for J; bases not matched to a gene: 9. The CDR3 covers 15 residues. Germline V gene lookup returns CDR1 MGHRA and CDR2 YSYEKL.

The V and J genes are TRBV7-9 and TRBJ1-1; TRBD1 might be the D (6 bases). The V gene lost 6 bases and the J gene lost 5 bases, with 19 bases spanning the gap. The CDR3 loop spans 15 amino acids. The germline V gene encodes CDR1 SEHNR and CDR2 FQNEAQ (reference sequence). This CDR3 reads CASRPSRGQSTEAFF. DNA for the CDR3: TGTGCCAGCAGGCCTTCCAGGGGTCAGAGTACTGAAGCTTTCTTT.

Written as DNA, the CDR3 is TGTGCCAGCAGCGTAGTCGGGGGGCTGGCCAATGAGCAGTTCTTC. Translating gives CASSVVGGLANEQFF. The chain recombines TRBV9 with TRBJ2-1; a weak D match, TRBD2 (7 bases). Germline V gene sequence: CDR1 SGDLS, CDR2 YYNGEE. The ends were cut back, 0 bases at V and 6 bases at J, with 13 bases in the middle. CDR3 length equals 15 residues.

The gene calls are TRBV4-3 and TRBJ1-2; 10 bases are a match to TRBD1. This CDR3 has 15 amino acids. V trimming: 0 bases; J trimming: 7 bases; junction bases outside the gene matches: 5. The germline gives CDR1 LGHNA, CDR2 YSLEER. CDR3 sequence reads: CASSQDPGTGVGYTF. The CDR3 nucleotides read TGCGCCAGCAGCCAAGACCCCGGGACAGGGGTTGGCTACACCTTC.

The genes are TRBV18 and TRBJ1-3; D is uncertain. The V end lost 6 bases, the J end lost 0 bases, and 24 bases lay between the germline ends. The CDR3 sequence is 19 residues long. Per the germline V gene, CDR1 is KGHSH and CDR2 is LQKENI. As DNA, the CDR3 is TGTGCCAGCTCCCACCAACAATTGGTCAGGCAGAGCTCTGGAAACACCATATATTTT. Translation: CASSHQQLVRQSSGNTIYF.

The rearrangement joins TRBV6-5 to TRBJ1-4, with TRBD1 as a possible D gene (5 bases). The CDR3 loop spans 15 amino acids. Per the germline V gene, CDR1 is MNHEY and CDR2 is SVGAGI. The V and J ends lost 6 bases and 4 bases respectively, with 15 bases between them. This CDR3 reads CASRRDEGDNEKLFF. CDR3 nucleotides: TGTGCCAGCAGACGGGACGAAGGGGATAATGAAAAACTGTTTTTT.

The count of this clone is one. The chain combines TRBV21-1 with TRBJ2-3; the DNA was not compared with TRBD1, the D call given in the table. TRBV21-1 is described as a pseudogene. This CDR3 comprises 16 residues. The CDR3 DNA reads as TGTGCCAGCAGCAAACTTAGGCAGGGGCGATCAGGAACGCAGTATTTT. It is translated as CASSKLRQGRSGTQYF.

The genes are TRBV2 and TRBJ2-3, with 7 nucleotides matching TRBD2. The CDR3 loop spans 14 amino acids. The V segment lost 6 bases and the J segment 1 base; nucleotides outside the gene matches: 4. Germline CDR1 and CDR2: SNHLY and FYNNEI. CDR3 sequence (DNA): TGTGCCAGCAGGGGGGGAGGGGGCACAGATACGCAGTATTTT. This sequence encodes CASRGGGGTDTQYF. Using reference TRBV2 and TRBJ2-3 for the parts outside the CDR3, the full variable domain is EPEVTQTPSHQVTQMGQEVILRCVPISNHLYFYWYRQILGQKVEFLVSFYNNEISEKSEIFDDQFSVERPDGSNFTLKIRSTKLEDSAMYFCASRGGGGTDTQYFGPGTRLTVL.

This clone was seen only once. The chain recombines TRBV6-5 with TRBJ2-3; the D call may be TRBD1 or TRBD2 (5 bases each). CDR3 length: 16 amino acids. The germline V gene has CDR1 MNHEY and CDR2 SVGAGI. Trimming left V 0 bases short and J 2 bases short, with 12 bases between. The CDR3 is CASSYSPRDHTDTQYF. CDR3 DNA sequence: TGTGCCAGCAGTTACTCCCCTCGGGACCACACAGATACGCAGTATTTT.

The chain has TRBV4-1 and TRBJ2-7; 9 bases are shared with TRBD1. The germline V gene encodes CDR1 MGHRA and CDR2 YSYEKL. V lost 1 base, J lost 5 bases, and 3 bases stayed unmatched. The CDR3 runs to 14 residues. This chain's CDR3 is CASSQGTGEDEQYF. DNA for the CDR3: TGCGCCAGCAGCCAAGGGACAGGGGAAGACGAGCAGTACTTC.

The chain uses TRBV10-1 and TRBJ2-1; D possibly corresponds to TRBD2 (6 bases). Per the germline V gene, CDR1 is WNHNN and CDR2 is SYGVQD (reference sequence). The V end lost 3 bases, the J end lost 5 bases, and 11 bases lay between the germline ends. The CDR3 is 14 residues long. This chain's CDR3 is CASSDPGLDNEQFF. Written as DNA, the CDR3 is TGCGCCAGCAGTGACCCGGGACTCGACAATGAGCAGTTCTTC.